This T cell receptor (beta chain) is drawn from a study of immune characterization of retroperitoneal liposarcoma. TCRdb fed the PCR reads into MiXCR, producing one record per CDR3 protein. Of roughly 11,000 distinct CDR3 sequences in the sample, over 25% were seen once. Germline V gene data show CDR1 as MNHNS and CDR2 as SASEGT. The CDR3 consists of 14 residues. The germline V and J ends were trimmed by 10 bases and 9 bases, with 22 bases remaining between them. The clonotype comes from a male donor with retroperitoneal liposarcoma. The chain couples TRBV6-1 to TRBJ2-1; D is unclear. The sample was tumor tissue. CDR3: CATELENLLGEQFF. CDR3 nucleotide sequence: TGTGCCACAGAGCTCGAAAACCTTCTCGGTGAGCAGTTCTTC.